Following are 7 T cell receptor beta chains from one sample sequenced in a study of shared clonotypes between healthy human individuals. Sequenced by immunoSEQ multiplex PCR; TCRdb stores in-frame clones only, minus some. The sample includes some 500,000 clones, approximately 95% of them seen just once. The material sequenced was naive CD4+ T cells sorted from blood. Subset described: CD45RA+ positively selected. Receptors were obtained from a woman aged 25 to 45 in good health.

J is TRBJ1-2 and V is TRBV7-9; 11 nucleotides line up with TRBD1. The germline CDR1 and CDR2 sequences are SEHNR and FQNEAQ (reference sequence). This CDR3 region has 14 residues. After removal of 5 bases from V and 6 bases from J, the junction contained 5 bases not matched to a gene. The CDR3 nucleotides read TGTGCCAGCAGCCGAGGACAGGGGGCGCATGGCTACACCTTC. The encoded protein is CASSRGQGAHGYTF.

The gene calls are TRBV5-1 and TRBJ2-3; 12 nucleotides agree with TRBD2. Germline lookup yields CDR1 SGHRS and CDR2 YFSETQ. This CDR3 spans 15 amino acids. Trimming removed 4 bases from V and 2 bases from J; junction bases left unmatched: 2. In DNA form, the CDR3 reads TGCGCCAGCAGCCGGACTAGCGGGACCACAGATACGCAGTATTTT. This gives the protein CASSRTSGTTDTQYF.

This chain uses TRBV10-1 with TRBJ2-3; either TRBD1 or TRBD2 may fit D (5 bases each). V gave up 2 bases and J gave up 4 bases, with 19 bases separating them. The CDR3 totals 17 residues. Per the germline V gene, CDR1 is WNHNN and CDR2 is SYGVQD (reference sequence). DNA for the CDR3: TGCGCCAGCAGTGAGCTAAGGGGACGGAGTTCCCCAGATACGCAGTATTTT. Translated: CASSELRGRSSPDTQYF.

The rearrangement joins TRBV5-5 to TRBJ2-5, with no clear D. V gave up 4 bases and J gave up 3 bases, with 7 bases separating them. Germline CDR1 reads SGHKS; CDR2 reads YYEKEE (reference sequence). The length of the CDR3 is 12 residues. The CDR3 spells CASSVPKETQYF. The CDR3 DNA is TGTGCCAGCAGCGTCCCTAAAGAGACCCAGTACTTC.

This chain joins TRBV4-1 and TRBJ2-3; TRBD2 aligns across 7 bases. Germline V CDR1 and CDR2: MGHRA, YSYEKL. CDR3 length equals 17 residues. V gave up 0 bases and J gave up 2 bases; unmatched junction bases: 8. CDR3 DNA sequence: TGCGCCAGCAGCCAAGATCCCCCGGGAGGTGACACAGATACGCAGTATTTT. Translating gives CASSQDPPGGDTDTQYF.

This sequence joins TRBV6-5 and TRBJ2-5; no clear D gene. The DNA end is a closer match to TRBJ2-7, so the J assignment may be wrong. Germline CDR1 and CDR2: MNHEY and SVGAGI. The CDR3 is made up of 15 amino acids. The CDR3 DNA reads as TGTGCCAGCAGTTACTCGATTCCGGGTACCTACGAGCAGTACTTC. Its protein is CASSYSIPGTYEQYF.

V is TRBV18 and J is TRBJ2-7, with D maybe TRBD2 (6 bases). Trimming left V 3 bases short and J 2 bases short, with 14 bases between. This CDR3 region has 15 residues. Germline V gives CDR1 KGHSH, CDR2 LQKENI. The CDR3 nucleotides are TGTGCCAGCTCACCCTCGGGACTTGATACCTACGAGCAGTACTTC. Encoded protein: CASSPSGLDTYEQYF.